These T cell receptor beta chains were read from a single sample in a study of blood T cell repertoires in COVID-19. Clones were read by immunoSEQ multiplex PCR, and TCRdb kept only the in-frame ones, dropping some. The sample includes roughly 40,000 clones, almost 80% of them seen just once. The sample taken for sequencing was peripheral blood. These receptor sequences come from a woman aged 80 or over with acute or convalescent COVID-19. Each CDR3 is given with its conserved first and last residue. A D gene is named only where the DNA matches it firmly. A clone size is listed for some rows: how often the clone was seen (once, few, many), or a class if it is expanded.

TRBV30	.	.	TRBJ1-4	TGTGCCTGGACATCCATGGGGGTAGGGGGGGCTGAAAAACTGTTTTTT	CAWTSMGVGGAEKLFF
TRBV30	.	.	TRBJ1-5	TGTGCCTGGAGAGGGGAACTTAGCAATCAGCCCCAGCATTTT	CAWRGELSNQPQHF
TRBV7-3	once	TRBD2	TRBJ2-3	TGTGCCAGCAGCTCCATAGCGGGAGAGTTGGCAGATACGCAGTATTTT	CASSSIAGELADTQYF
TRBV27	.	.	TRBJ1-2	TGTGCCAGCAGTAACAGGGTTGGGGGCTACACCTTC	CASSNRVGGYTF
TRBV3-1/TRBV3-2	.	.	TRBJ2-2	TGTGCCAGCAGCCAAGGCCCGCGTGGGCAAAACACCGGGGAGCTGTTTTTT	CASSQGPRGQNTGELFF
TRBV20-1	once	.	TRBJ1-2	TGCAGTGCTACGGTTAACTATGGCTACACCTTC	CSATVNYGYTF
TRBV18	.	.	TRBJ1-5	TGTGCCAGCTCACCATCATCAGATCAGCCCCAGCATTTT	CASSPSSDQPQHF
TRBV15	.	.	TRBJ2-7	TGTGCCACCAGCAGAGACCCCACCAGGGTAGGTTCCTACGAGCAGTACTTC	CATSRDPTRVGSYEQYF
TRBV5-1	few	.	TRBJ1-4	TGCGCCAGCAGTCCAGGTTCGACTAATGAAAAACTGTTTTTT	CASSPGSTNEKLFF
TRBV29-1	.	TRBD1	TRBJ1-2	TGCAGCGTTGAGAACGGAGGGGGCTACTATGGCTACACCTTC	CSVENGGGYYGYTF
TRBV20-1	.	TRBD1	TRBJ1-1	TGCAGTGCGGGACAGGAGCCTGAAGCTTTCTTT	CSAGQEPEAFF
TRBV3-1/TRBV3-2	.	TRBD1	TRBJ1-1	TGTGCCAGCAGCCGGTCGGACAGGGGGCTTCCTGAAGCTTTCTTT	CASSRSDRGLPEAFF
TRBV2	once	.	TRBJ1-5	TGTGCCAGCAAAGCCAAGGGCGACAGTAGGGCGGGAGAGCCCCAGCATTTT	CASKAKGDSRAGEPQHF
TRBV6-5	.	.	TRBJ2-3	TGTGCCAGCAGTTACTCCTCCCGAGGGCCAGATACGCAGTATTTT	CASSYSSRGPDTQYF
TRBV7-2	.	.	TRBJ1-2	TGTGCCAGCAGCTTAGCTGGTTCCGGTGTTCGGGGTGCCGGCTACACCTTC	CASSLAGSGVRGAGYTF
TRBV19	.	TRBD1	TRBJ1-2	TGTGCCAGCCAACGGACAGGGGGATTATTTGGCTACACCTTC	CASQRTGGLFGYTF
TRBV4-2	.	.	TRBJ1-1	TGTGCCAGCAGCCCTAGGGGGGGAGGGCGAGTAAGGAACACTGAAGCTTTCTTT	CASSPRGGGRVRNTEAFF
TRBV4-1	few	.	TRBJ1-2	TGCGCCAGCAGCCCAGCCTTAGGGGATGGCTACACCTTC	CASSPALGDGYTF
TRBV19	.	TRBD2	TRBJ2-5	TGTGCCAGTAGCCCAAGCGGGAGGGCCAGAGAGACCCAGTACTTC	CASSPSGRARETQYF
TRBV11-2	.	.	TRBJ1-6	TGTGCCAGCAGCTTAGCGGACAGCCCTAATTCACCCCTCCACTTT	CASSLADSPNSPLHF
TRBV11-2	.	TRBD2	TRBJ2-7	TGTGCCAGCAGCTTAGGCACTAGCGGGAGCGAGCAGTACTTC	CASSLGTSGSEQYF
TRBV7-9	.	TRBD1	TRBJ1-1	TGTGCCAGCAGCTTGGGGACAGGGCCTTACACTGAAGCTTTCTTT	CASSLGTGPYTEAFF
TRBV2	.	.	TRBJ2-5	TGTGCCAGCAGGCGGGACAGCGAGACCCAGTACTTC	CASRRDSETQYF
TRBV7-9	.	TRBD1	TRBJ1-6	TGTGCCAGCAGCAGACGGACAGGGCTGGATCAGGGGAATTCACCCCTCCACTTT	CASSRRTGLDQGNSPLHF
TRBV5-4	.	TRBD1	TRBJ1-1	TGTGCCAGCAGCCCTGCCGGGACAGGGAGGAACACTGAAGCTTTCTTT	CASSPAGTGRNTEAFF
TRBV2	once	.	TRBJ2-1	TGTGCCAGCAGTGAAATAGGGGTCGGGCCGCATGAGCAGTTCTTC	CASSEIGVGPHEQFF